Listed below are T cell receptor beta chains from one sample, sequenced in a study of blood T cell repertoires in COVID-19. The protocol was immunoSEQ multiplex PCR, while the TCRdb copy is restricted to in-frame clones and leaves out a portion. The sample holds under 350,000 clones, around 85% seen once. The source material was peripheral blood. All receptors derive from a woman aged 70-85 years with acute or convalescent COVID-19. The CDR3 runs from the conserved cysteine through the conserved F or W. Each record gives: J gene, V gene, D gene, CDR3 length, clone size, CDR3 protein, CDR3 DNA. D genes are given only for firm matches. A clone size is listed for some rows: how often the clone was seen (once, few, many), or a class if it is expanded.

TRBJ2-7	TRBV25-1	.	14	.	CASSDWGGHSEQYF	TGTGCCAGCAGTGATTGGGGGGGACATAGCGAGCAGTACTTC
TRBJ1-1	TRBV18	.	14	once	CASSPAVKNTEAFF	TGTGCCAGCTCACCAGCAGTGAAAAACACTGAAGCTTTCTTT
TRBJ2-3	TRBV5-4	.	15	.	CASSLTPRSTDTQYF	TGTGCCAGCAGCTTGACTCCCCGGAGCACAGATACGCAGTATTTT
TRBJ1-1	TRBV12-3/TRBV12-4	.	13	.	CASTQGVRTEAFF	TGTGCCAGCACCCAAGGGGTAAGGACTGAAGCTTTCTTT
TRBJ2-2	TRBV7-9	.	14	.	CASSQTGLTGELFF	TGTGCCAGCAGCCAGACAGGACTGACCGGGGAGCTGTTTTTT
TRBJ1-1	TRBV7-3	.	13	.	CASNKSEEREAFF	TGTGCCAGCAACAAGTCCGAGGAACGCGAAGCTTTCTTT
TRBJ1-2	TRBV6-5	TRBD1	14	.	CASSYSTGRDGYTF	TGTGCCAGCAGTTACTCGACAGGGAGAGATGGCTACACCTTC
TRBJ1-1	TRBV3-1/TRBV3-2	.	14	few	CASSPREVNTEAFF	TGTGCCAGCAGCCCCCGGGAAGTGAACACTGAAGCTTTCTTT
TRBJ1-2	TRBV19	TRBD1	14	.	CASSRTGAEFGYTF	TGTGCCAGTAGCCGTACAGGGGCCGAATTTGGCTACACCTTC
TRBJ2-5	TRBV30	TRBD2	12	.	CAGSGGSETQYF	TGTGCCGGAAGCGGGGGATCGGAGACCCAGTACTTC
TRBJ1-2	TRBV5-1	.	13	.	CASSLGPTGSYTF	TGCGCCAGCAGCTTGGGCCCCACGGGGAGCTACACCTTC
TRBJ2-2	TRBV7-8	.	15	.	CASRASGVNTGELFF	TGTGCCAGCAGGGCCTCCGGGGTAAACACCGGGGAGCTGTTTTTT
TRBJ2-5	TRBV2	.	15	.	CASRKGGAREGTQYF	TGTGCCAGCAGGAAAGGGGGGGCGCGAGAGGGGACCCAGTACTTC
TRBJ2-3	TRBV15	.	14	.	CATSRGGVTDTQYF	TGTGCCACCAGCAGAGGGGGGGTAACAGATACGCAGTATTTT
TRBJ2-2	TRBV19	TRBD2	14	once	CASHWLAGGSELFF	TGTGCCAGCCACTGGCTAGCGGGGGGTTCGGAGCTGTTTTTT
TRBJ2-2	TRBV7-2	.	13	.	CASSLEGAGELFF	TGTGCCAGCAGCTTAGAAGGGGCCGGGGAGCTGTTTTTT
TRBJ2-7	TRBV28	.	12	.	CASNPQGYEQYF	TGTGCCAGCAACCCCCAGGGCTACGAGCAGTACTTC
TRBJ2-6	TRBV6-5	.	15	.	CASSLRDSGANVLTF	TGTGCCAGCAGCCTTCGAGACTCTGGGGCCAACGTCCTGACTTTC
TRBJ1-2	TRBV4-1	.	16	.	CASSQDGEGAYYGYTF	TGCGCCAGCAGCCAAGATGGGGAAGGGGCCTACTATGGCTACACCTTC
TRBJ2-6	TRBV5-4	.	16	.	CASKMGRRMGANVLTF	TGTGCCAGCAAGATGGGGCGGCGGATGGGGGCCAACGTCCTGACTTTC
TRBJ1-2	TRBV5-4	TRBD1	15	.	CASSSTGETNYGYTF	TGTGCCAGCAGCTCGACAGGGGAGACAAACTATGGCTACACCTTC
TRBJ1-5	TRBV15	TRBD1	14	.	CATSDRGDNQPQHF	TGTGCCACCTCTGACAGGGGCGACAATCAGCCCCAGCATTTT
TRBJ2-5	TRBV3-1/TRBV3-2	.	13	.	CASSQGTLETQYF	TGTGCCAGCAGCCAGGGCACGTTGGAGACCCAGTACTTC
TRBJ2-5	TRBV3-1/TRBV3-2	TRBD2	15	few	CASSRGLAGSETQYF	TGTGCCAGCAGCCGCGGACTAGCGGGGTCAGAGACCCAGTACTTC
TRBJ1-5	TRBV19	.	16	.	CASSGPGQKINQPQHF	TGTGCCAGTAGTGGGCCCGGACAGAAGATTAATCAGCCCCAGCATTTT
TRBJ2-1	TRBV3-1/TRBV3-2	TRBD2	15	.	CASSPTSGGYNEQFF	TGTGCCAGCAGCCCTACTAGCGGGGGCTACAATGAGCAGTTCTTC
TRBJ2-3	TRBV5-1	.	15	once	CASSPREPSTDTQYF	TGCGCCAGCAGCCCCCGGGAGCCGAGCACAGATACGCAGTATTTT
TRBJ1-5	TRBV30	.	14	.	CAWSVGRESQPQHF	TGTGCCTGGAGTGTAGGGAGGGAATCGCAGCCCCAGCATTTT
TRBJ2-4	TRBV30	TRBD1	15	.	CAWSRRGRAKNIQYF	TGTGCCTGGAGTCGCAGGGGGCGGGCCAAAAACATTCAGTACTTC
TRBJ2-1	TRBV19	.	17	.	CASSIGRSGGRRGEQFF	TGTGCCAGTAGTATTGGTAGGTCGGGGGGCCGCCGCGGTGAGCAGTTCTTC
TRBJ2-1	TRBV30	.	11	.	CAWSARGEQFF	TGTGCCTGGAGCGCCCGGGGGGAGCAGTTCTTC
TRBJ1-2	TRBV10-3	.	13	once	CAISGQDSYGYTF	TGTGCCATCAGTGGACAGGACTCCTATGGCTACACCTTC
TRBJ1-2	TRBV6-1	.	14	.	CASSEAGGSYGYTF	TGTGCCAGCAGTGAAGCCGGAGGGAGCTATGGCTACACCTTC
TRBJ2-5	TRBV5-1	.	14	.	CASSLERSEETQYF	TGCGCCAGCAGCTTGGAGAGGTCGGAGGAGACCCAGTACTTC
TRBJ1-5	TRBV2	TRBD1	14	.	CASSNDRAYQPQHF	TGTGCCAGCAGTAACGACAGGGCCTACCAGCCCCAGCATTTT
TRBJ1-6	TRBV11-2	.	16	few	CASSSPPRVRNSPLHF	TGTGCCAGCAGCTCCCCGCCGAGGGTGAGGAATTCACCCCTCCACTTT
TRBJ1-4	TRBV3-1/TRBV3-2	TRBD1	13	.	CASRTGQNEKLFF	TGTGCCAGCCGAACGGGACAGAATGAAAAACTGTTTTTT
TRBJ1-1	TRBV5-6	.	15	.	CASSSVELGGPGAFF	TGTGCCAGCAGCTCGGTGGAGTTGGGTGGCCCGGGAGCTTTCTTT
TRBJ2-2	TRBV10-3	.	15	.	CAISDVPANTGELFF	TGTGCCATCAGTGATGTCCCTGCGAACACCGGGGAGCTGTTTTTT
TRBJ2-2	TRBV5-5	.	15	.	CASSLGGFNTGELFF	TGTGCCAGCAGCTTGGGAGGTTTCAACACCGGGGAGCTGTTTTTT
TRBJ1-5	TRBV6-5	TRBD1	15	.	CASSSTGTGKQPQHF	TGTGCCAGCAGTTCCACCGGGACAGGGAAACAGCCCCAGCATTTT
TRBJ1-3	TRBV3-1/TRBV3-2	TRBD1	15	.	CASSYTTGAGNTIYF	TGTGCCAGCAGCTATACTACAGGGGCTGGAAACACCATATATTTT
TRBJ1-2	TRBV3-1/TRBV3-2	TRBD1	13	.	CASSPGTAYGYTF	TGTGCCAGCAGCCCCGGGACAGCCTATGGCTACACCTTC
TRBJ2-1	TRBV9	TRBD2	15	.	CASSPRGRGDNEQFF	TGTGCCAGCAGCCCGCGGGGGAGGGGTGACAATGAGCAGTTCTTC
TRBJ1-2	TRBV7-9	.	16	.	CASSLGFGGRRYGYTF	TGTGCCAGCAGCTTAGGGTTTGGGGGCAGACGCTATGGCTACACCTTC
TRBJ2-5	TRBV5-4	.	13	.	CASSSPGQETQYF	TGTGCCAGCAGCTCACCGGGGCAAGAGACCCAGTACTTC
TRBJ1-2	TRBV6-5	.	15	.	CASSYGTTVTYGYTF	TGTGCCAGCAGTTACGGGACAACGGTAACCTATGGCTACACCTTC
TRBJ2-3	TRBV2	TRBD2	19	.	CASSPITSGGAEFTDTQYF	TGTGCCAGCAGTCCAATAACTAGCGGGGGGGCCGAGTTCACAGATACGCAGTATTTT
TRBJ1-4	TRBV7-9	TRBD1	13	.	CASSFSGDSELFF	TGTGCCAGCAGCTTCTCTGGGGACAGTGAACTGTTTTTT
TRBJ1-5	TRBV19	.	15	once	CASSTSGAGNQPQHF	TGTGCCAGTAGTACCTCAGGGGCGGGCAATCAGCCCCAGCATTTT
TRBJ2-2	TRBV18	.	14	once	CASSPARNTGELFF	TGTGCCAGCTCACCAGCCAGAAACACCGGGGAGCTGTTTTTT
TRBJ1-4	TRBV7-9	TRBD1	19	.	CASSLQTGTGMRQGEKLFF	TGTGCCAGCAGCTTACAAACCGGGACAGGGATGAGGCAGGGTGAAAAACTGTTTTTT
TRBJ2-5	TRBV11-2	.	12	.	CASSQYQETQYF	TGTGCCAGCAGCCAGTACCAAGAGACCCAGTACTTC
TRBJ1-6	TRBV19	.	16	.	CASSMGFGTYNSPLHF	TGTGCCAGTAGTATGGGGTTTGGGACTTACAATTCACCCCTCCACTTT
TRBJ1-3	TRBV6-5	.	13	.	CASSTSRGNTIYF	TGTGCCAGCAGCACGTCGCGAGGAAACACCATATATTTT